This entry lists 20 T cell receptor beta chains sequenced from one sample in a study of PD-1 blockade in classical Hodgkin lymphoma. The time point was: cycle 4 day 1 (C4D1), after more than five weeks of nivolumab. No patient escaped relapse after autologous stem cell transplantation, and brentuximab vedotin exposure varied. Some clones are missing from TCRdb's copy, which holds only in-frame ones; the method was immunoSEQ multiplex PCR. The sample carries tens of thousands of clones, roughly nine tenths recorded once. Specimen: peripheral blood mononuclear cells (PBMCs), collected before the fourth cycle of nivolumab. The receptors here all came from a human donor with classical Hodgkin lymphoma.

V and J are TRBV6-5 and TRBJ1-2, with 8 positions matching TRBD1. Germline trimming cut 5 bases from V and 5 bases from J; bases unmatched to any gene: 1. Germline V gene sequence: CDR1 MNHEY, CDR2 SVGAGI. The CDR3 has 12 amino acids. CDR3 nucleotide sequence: TGTGCCAGCAGTGACAGGGGTTATGGCTACACCTTC. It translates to CASSDRGYGYTF.

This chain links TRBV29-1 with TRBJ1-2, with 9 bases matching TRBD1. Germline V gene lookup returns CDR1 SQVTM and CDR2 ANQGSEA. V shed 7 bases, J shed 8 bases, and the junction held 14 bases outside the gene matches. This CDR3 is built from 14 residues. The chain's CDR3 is CSATPRDRVGGYTF. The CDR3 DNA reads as TGCAGCGCCACCCCCCGGGACAGGGTAGGAGGCTACACCTTC.

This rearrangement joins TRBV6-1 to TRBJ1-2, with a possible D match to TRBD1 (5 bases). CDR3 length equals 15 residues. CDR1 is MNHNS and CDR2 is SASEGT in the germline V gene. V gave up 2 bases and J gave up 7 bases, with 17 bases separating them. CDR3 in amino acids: CASSERGQGLGGYTF. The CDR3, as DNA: TGTGCCAGCAGTGAAAGAGGGCAGGGCCTAGGTGGCTACACCTTC.

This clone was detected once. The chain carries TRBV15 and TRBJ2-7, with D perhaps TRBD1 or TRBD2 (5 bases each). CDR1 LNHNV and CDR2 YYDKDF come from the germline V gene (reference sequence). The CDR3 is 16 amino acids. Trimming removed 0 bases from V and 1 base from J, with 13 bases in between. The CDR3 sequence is CATSRDGTAISYEQYF. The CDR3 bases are TGTGCCACCAGCAGAGATGGGACGGCGATTTCCTACGAGCAGTACTTC.

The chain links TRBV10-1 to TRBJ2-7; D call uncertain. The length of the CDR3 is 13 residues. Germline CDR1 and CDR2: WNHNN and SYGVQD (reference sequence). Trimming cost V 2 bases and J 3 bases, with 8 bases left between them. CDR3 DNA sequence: TGCGCCAGCAGTGAGGGCTATAACTACGAGCAGTACTTC. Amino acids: CASSEGYNYEQYF.

The chain's CDR3 is CASSLDSADTQYF. CDR3 in DNA: TGTGCCAGCAGCTTAGACTCCGCAGATACGCAGTATTTT. The chain joins TRBV11-1 to TRBJ2-3; no definite D call. The V end was cut by 1 base, the J end by 4 bases, with 6 bases between. Germline-derived CDR1 and CDR2 are SGHAT and FQDESV (reference sequence). The CDR3 is 13 residues long.

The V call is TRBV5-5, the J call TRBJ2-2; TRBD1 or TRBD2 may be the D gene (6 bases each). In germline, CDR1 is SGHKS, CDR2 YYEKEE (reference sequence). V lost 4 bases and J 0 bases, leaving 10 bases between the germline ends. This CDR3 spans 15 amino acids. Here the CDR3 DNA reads TGTGCCAGCAGCCCGGGGGCTCCGAACACCGGGGAGCTGTTTTTT. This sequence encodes CASSPGAPNTGELFF.

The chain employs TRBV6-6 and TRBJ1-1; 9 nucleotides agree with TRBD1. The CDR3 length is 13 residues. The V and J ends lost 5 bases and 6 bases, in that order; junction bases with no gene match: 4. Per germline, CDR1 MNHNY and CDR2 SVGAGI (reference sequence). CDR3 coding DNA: TGTGCCAGCAGTCGGGACAGGGTATCTGAAGCTTTCTTT. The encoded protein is CASSRDRVSEAFF.

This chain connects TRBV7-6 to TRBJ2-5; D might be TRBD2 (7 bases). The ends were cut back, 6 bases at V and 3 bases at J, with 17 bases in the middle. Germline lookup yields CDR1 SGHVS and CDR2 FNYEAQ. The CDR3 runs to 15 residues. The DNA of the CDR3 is TGTGCCAGCAGTATCGATGGGGGGGCGGAAGAGACCCAGTACTTC. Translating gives CASSIDGGAEETQYF.

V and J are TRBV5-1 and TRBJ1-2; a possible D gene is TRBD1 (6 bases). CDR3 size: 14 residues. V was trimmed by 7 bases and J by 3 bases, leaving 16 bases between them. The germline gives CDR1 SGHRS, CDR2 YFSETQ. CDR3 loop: CASGTDRIDYGYTF. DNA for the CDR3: TGCGCCAGCGGTACGGACAGAATTGACTATGGCTACACCTTC.

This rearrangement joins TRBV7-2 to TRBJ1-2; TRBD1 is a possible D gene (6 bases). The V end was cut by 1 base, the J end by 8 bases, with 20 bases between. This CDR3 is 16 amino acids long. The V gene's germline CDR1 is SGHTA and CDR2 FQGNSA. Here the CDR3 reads CASSLDSEQGQRGYTF. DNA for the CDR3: TGTGCCAGCAGCTTAGACTCGGAGCAGGGGCAGAGGGGCTACACCTTC.

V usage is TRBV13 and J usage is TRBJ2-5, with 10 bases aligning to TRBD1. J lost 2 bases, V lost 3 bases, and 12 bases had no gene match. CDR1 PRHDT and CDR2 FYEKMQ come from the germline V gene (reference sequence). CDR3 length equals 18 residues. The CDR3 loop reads CASSFALGGTGDQETQYF. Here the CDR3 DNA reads TGTGCCAGCAGCTTCGCTCTGGGGGGGACAGGGGATCAAGAGACCCAGTACTTC.

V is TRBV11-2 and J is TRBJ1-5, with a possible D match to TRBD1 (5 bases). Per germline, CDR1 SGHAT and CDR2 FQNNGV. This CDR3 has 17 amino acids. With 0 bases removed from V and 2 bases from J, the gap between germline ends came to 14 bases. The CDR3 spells CASSLDRGLGGNQPQHF. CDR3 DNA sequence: TGTGCCAGCAGCTTAGATAGGGGACTTGGCGGCAATCAGCCCCAGCATTTT. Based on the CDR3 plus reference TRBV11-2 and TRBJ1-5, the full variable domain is EAGVAQSPRYKIIEKRQSVAFWCNPISGHATLYWYQQILGQGPKLLIQFQNNGVVDDSQLPKDRFSAERLKGVDSTLKIQPAKLEDSAVYLCASSLDRGLGGNQPQHFGDGTRLSIL.

CDR3 in DNA: TGTGCCTGGAGTGTACTGGGACCCGGGGAGACCCAGTACTTC. Its translation: CAWSVLGPGETQYF. This chain uses TRBV30 with TRBJ2-5; either TRBD1 or TRBD2 may supply D (5 bases each). Between the trimmed V and J ends, which lost 0 bases and 5 bases, there was a span of 13 bases. This CDR3 has 14 amino acids. From germline, CDR1 is GTSNPN and CDR2 SVGIG (reference sequence).

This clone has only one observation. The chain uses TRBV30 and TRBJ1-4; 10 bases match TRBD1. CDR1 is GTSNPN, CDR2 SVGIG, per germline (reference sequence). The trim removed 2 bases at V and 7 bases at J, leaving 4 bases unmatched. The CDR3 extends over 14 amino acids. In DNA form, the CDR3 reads TGTGCCTGGAGTACGGACAGGGGGGCTGAAAAACTGTTTTTT. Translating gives CAWSTDRGAEKLFF.

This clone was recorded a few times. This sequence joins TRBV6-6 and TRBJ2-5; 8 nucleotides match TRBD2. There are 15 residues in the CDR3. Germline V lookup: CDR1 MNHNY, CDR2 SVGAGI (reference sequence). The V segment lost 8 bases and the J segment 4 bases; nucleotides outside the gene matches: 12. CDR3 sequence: CASAFTQRGTETQYF. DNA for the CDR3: TGTGCCAGCGCCTTCACCCAGCGGGGGACAGAGACCCAGTACTTC.

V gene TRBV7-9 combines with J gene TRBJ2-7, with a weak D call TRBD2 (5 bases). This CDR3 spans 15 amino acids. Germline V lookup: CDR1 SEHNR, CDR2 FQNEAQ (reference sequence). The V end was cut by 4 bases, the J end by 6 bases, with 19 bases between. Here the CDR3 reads CASSSLKELGSEQYF. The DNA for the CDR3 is TGTGCCAGCAGCTCCTTAAAAGAACTAGGCTCCGAGCAGTACTTC.

As DNA, the CDR3 is TGTGCCAGCAGCGCCACAACAGGGGGTGGAAACACCATATATTTT. Translating gives CASSATTGGGNTIYF. The J gene is TRBJ1-3, the V gene TRBV7-7; 8 bases are a match to TRBD1. The CDR3 covers 15 residues. With V trimmed by 5 bases and J by 3 bases, 6 bases remained unmatched. The V gene's germline CDR1 is SSHAT and CDR2 FNYEAQ (reference sequence).

CDR3 nucleotides: TGTGCCAGCAGTTCGGGAACAGCCAACACCGGGGAGCTGTTTTTT. It specifies CASSSGTANTGELFF. This sequence joins TRBV6-5 and TRBJ2-2; TRBD2 might be the D (5 bases). The CDR3 has 15 residues. Deletions cut 4 bases from V and 2 bases from J, with 11 bases between. Germline V CDR1 and CDR2: MNHEY, SVGAGI.

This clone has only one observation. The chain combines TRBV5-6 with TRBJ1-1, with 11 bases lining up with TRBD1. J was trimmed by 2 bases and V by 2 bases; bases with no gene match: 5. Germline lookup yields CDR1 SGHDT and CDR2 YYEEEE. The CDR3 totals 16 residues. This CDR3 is CASSLGQGATNTEAFF. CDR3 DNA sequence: TGTGCCAGCAGCTTAGGACAGGGGGCAACCAACACTGAAGCTTTCTTT.